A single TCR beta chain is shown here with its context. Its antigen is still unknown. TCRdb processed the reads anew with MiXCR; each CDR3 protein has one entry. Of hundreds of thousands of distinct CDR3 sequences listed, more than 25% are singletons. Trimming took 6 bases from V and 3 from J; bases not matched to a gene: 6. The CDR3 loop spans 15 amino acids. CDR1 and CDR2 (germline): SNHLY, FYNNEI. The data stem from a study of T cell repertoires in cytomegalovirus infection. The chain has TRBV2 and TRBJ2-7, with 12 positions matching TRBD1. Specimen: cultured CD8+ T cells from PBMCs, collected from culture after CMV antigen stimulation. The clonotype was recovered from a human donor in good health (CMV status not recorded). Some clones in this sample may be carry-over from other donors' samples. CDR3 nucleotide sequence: TGTGCCAGCAGCCCCGGGACAGGGGGCAACTACGAGCAGTACGTC. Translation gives CASSPGTGGNYEQYV.